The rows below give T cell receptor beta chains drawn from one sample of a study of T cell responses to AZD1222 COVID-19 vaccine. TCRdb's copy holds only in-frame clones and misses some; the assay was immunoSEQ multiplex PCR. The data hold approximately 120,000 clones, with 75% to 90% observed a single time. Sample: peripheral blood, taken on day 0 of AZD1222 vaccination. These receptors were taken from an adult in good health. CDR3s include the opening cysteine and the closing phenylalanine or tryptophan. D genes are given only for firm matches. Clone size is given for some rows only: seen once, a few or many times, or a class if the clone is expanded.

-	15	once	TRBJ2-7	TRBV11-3	CASSLGPGMGSEQYF	TGTGCCAGCAGCTTAGGTCCAGGGATGGGAAGCGAGCAGTACTTC
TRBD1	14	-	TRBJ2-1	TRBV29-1	CSVEGGTGEGEQFF	TGCAGCGTTGAAGGGGGGACAGGGGAAGGTGAGCAGTTCTTC
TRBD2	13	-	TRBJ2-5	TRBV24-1	CATSPGGGETQYF	TGTGCCACCAGTCCGGGGGGGGGAGAGACCCAGTACTTC
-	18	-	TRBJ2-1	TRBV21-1	CASSTYIGGGWDYNEQFF	TGTGCCAGCAGCACTTATATTGGAGGGGGGTGGGACTACAATGAGCAGTTCTTC
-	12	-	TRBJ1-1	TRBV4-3	CASSLTNTEAFF	TGCGCCAGCAGCCTCACTAACACTGAAGCTTTCTTT
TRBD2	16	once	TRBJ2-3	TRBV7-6	CASSDPAGGYTDTQYF	TGTGCCAGCAGCGACCCAGCGGGGGGGTACACAGATACGCAGTATTTT
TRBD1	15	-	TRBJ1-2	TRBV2	CASSEAARGRGGYTF	TGTGCCAGCAGTGAAGCCGCCAGGGGGCGGGGTGGCTACACCTTC
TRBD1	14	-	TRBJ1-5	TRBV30	CAWAGGTGQGPQHF	TGTGCCTGGGCGGGCGGGACGGGACAGGGGCCCCAGCATTTT
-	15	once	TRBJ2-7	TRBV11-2	CASSSPGHQSYEQYF	TGTGCCAGCAGCTCCCCGGGACACCAGTCCTACGAGCAGTACTTC
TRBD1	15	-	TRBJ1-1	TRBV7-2	CASSFGTGLNTEAFF	TGTGCCAGCAGCTTCGGGACAGGGCTGAACACTGAAGCTTTCTTT
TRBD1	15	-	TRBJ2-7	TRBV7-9	CASSLALGQTYEQYF	TGTGCCAGCAGCTTAGCTTTGGGACAGACCTACGAGCAGTACTTC
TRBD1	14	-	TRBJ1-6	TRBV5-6	CASSLDRGNSPLHF	TGTGCCAGCAGCCTGGACAGGGGGAATTCACCCCTCCACTTT
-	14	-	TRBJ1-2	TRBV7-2	CASSFGTNRVLYTF	TGTGCCAGCAGCTTCGGAACAAACAGGGTACTCTACACCTTC
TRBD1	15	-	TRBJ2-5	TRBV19	CASSVGQGVQETQYF	TGTGCCAGTAGCGTAGGACAGGGGGTCCAAGAGACCCAGTACTTC
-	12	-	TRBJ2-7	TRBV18	CASSPGGDEQYF	TGTGCCAGCTCACCAGGGGGCGACGAGCAGTACTTC
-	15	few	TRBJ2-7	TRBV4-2	CASSQETAGRSGQYF	TGTGCCAGCAGCCAAGAAACGGCGGGGCGTAGCGGGCAGTACTTC
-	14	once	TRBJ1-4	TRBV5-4	CASSPDSSNEKLFF	TGTGCCAGCAGCCCAGACAGCTCTAATGAAAAACTGTTTTTT